This T cell receptor (beta chain) was retrieved from a study of CD8+ T cells in alopecia areata. Study as a whole: In an open-label trial, patients got 5 to 10 mg tofacitinib twice daily.

It was cDNA, reverse transcribed from extracted RNA, that served as the sequencing template. Sequencing used immunoSEQ multiplex PCR; TCRdb keeps in-frame clones, though not all of them. The data contain 150,000 to 200,000 clones, less than 80% of them seen just once; the ten biggest clones take up 9.5% to 12%. CDR3 length: 14 residues. Trimming took off 6 bases at V and 7 bases at J, with 19 bases between the two ends. Per germline, CDR1 MNHNY and CDR2 SVGAGI (reference sequence). Sequenced material: CD8+ T cells sorted from blood, taken at week 0. The chain has TRBV6-6 and TRBJ2-7, with D possibly called TRBD1 or TRBD2 (5 bases each). The receptor's source is a human donor with alopecia areata. The chain's CDR3 is CASRPNGGAWEQYF. CDR3 bases: TGTGCCAGCAGACCAAATGGGGGAGCTTGGGAGCAGTACTTC.